The 13 T cell receptor beta chains listed next were all sequenced from one sample in a study of blood T cell repertoires in COVID-19 (dated by TCRdb to 2020 to 2021). The library came from the immunoSEQ multiplex PCR assay. Held by TCRdb, this immuneACCESS table contains in-frame sequences only and omits some clones. Under half of the omission traces to an unresolved V gene where checked; the cause of the rest is unknown. The sample includes 250,000 or so clones, with 70% to 85% observed a single time. The top ten constitute roughly 1.8% of the sample. What was sequenced was PBMCs or T cells enriched from blood (not recorded which). Every receptor here comes from a man aged 60 to 69 who had recovered from COVID-19.

This sequence joins TRBV13 and TRBJ2-7, with D possibly matching TRBD2 (5 bases). V was pared by 0 bases and J by 7 bases, with 16 bases between. The CDR3 is 15 residues long. The V gene's germline CDR1 is PRHDT and CDR2 FYEKMQ (reference sequence). DNA of the CDR3: TGTGCCAGCAGCTTAGGCCTGGGCGGGTCCCGGGAGCAGTACTTC. Its protein product is CASSLGLGGSREQYF.

The chain carries TRBV18 and TRBJ1-5, with a possible D match to TRBD1 (6 bases). The ends were cut back, 4 bases at V and 1 base at J, with 11 bases in the middle. This CDR3 comprises 15 residues. Germline loops: CDR1 KGHSH, CDR2 LQKENI. CDR3 amino acids: CASSLQGRSNQPQHF. DNA of the CDR3: TGTGCCAGCTCACTACAGGGCAGGAGCAATCAGCCCCAGCATTTT.

Here the CDR3 DNA reads TGTGCCAGCAGCTCGCAAGGACAGATCAATGAGCAGTTCTTC. It codes for CASSSQGQINEQFF. The J gene is TRBJ2-1, the V gene TRBV7-2, with D maybe TRBD1 (6 bases). Germline lookup yields CDR1 SGHTA and CDR2 FQGNSA. The CDR3 is 14 residues long. The V and J ends lost 4 bases and 6 bases respectively, with 13 bases between them. The full variable domain, in which reference TRBV7-2 and TRBJ2-1 provide the parts outside the CDR3, is GAGVSQSPSNKVTEKGKDVELRCDPISGHTALYWYRQSLGQGLEFLIYFQGNSAPDKSGLPSDRFSAERTGGSVSTLTIQRTQQEDSAVYLCASSSQGQINEQFFGPGTRLTVL.

The genes are TRBV5-1 and TRBJ1-1, with TRBD1 matching over 7 bases. In germline, CDR1 is SGHRS, CDR2 YFSETQ. Trimming cost V 0 bases and J 4 bases; bases outside gene matches: 6. The CDR3 has 15 amino acids. The CDR3 bases are TGCGCCAGCAGCTTGGCACAGGGGTCTGGCACTGAAGCTTTCTTT. Protein: CASSLAQGSGTEAFF.

The chain joins TRBV21-1 to TRBJ2-3; the table's D call of TRBD1 was not tested on the DNA. TRBV21-1 is a documented pseudogene. CDR3 length: 15 residues. The CDR3 loop reads CASSKDGTGADTQYF. DNA for the CDR3: TGTGCCAGCAGCAAGGATGGGACAGGTGCAGATACGCAGTATTTT.

This clone was seen a handful of times. V gene TRBV19 combines with J gene TRBJ1-5; D uncertain. The CDR3 runs 13 residues. The V and J ends lost 4 bases and 0 bases respectively, with 4 bases between them. Germline CDR1 is LNHDA and CDR2 is SQIVND (reference sequence). The CDR3 loop is CASSTVSNQPQHF. In DNA, the CDR3 is TGTGCCAGTAGTACGGTTAGCAATCAGCCCCAGCATTTT.

This rearrangement joins TRBV11-2 to TRBJ1-2; perhaps TRBD1 as D (6 bases). Germline CDR1 is SGHAT and CDR2 is FQNNGV. V was trimmed by 5 bases and J by 6 bases, leaving 19 bases between them. The CDR3 has 15 residues. CDR3 sequence: CASSPQAGGGNGYTF. The CDR3 nucleotides read TGTGCCAGCAGCCCACAAGCTGGGGGGGGCAATGGCTACACCTTC.

This chain links TRBV18 with TRBJ2-7, with D possibly matching TRBD1 (5 bases). V lost 2 bases and J 4 bases, leaving 12 bases between the germline ends. The CDR3 spans 14 residues. Germline V gives CDR1 KGHSH, CDR2 LQKENI. CDR3 DNA: TGTGCCAGCTCACCAGCTAGTCAGGGATACGAGCAGTACTTC. Its translation: CASSPASQGYEQYF.

V gene TRBV7-2 combines with J gene TRBJ2-1, with 11 bases that match TRBD1. This CDR3 comprises 15 residues. The J segment lost 8 bases and the V segment lost 1 base, leaving 4 bases of the junction unmatched. Looked up from germline, CDR1 is SGHTA and CDR2 is FQGNSA. CDR3 nucleotide sequence: TGTGCCAGCAGCTTAGTGGGGACAGGGGGGGATGAGCAGTTCTTC. Translation gives CASSLVGTGGDEQFF.

This rearrangement joins TRBV28 to TRBJ1-2, with D maybe TRBD1 (5 bases). The CDR3 runs 13 residues. V shed 6 bases and J shed 7 bases, with 15 bases lying between them. Germline V gene lookup returns CDR1 MDHEN and CDR2 SYDVKM. The CDR3 loop is CASSPVQVGGYTF. CDR3 nucleotide sequence: TGTGCCAGCAGCCCCGTACAGGTGGGTGGCTACACCTTC.

With regard to this clone: Other DNA sequences in this specimen translate into the identical CDR3. The chain combines TRBV6-2 or TRBV6-3 with TRBJ1-2; no definite D call. The CDR3 has 12 amino acids. Trimming removed 5 bases at V and 8 bases at J, with 12 bases between. CDR1 is MNHEY, CDR2 SVGEGT, per germline. The CDR3 protein is CASSDRGRGYTF. The CDR3 bases are TGTGCCAGCAGTGACCGCGGTCGGGGCTACACCTTC.

The chain couples TRBV7-9 to TRBJ2-7; D gene uncertain. CDR1 and CDR2 from the germline V gene are SEHNR and FQNEAQ (reference sequence). The CDR3 totals 14 residues. The V gene lost 2 bases and the J gene lost 1 base, with 9 bases spanning the gap. CDR3: CASSLHRDSYEQYF. Written as DNA, the CDR3 is TGTGCCAGCAGCTTACACAGAGATTCCTACGAGCAGTACTTC.

The chain links TRBV2 to TRBJ2-1; 13 bases map to TRBD2. The V gene end was trimmed by 8 bases and the J gene end by 5 bases; junction bases not matched to a gene: 9. This CDR3 comprises 16 residues. The germline gives CDR1 SNHLY, CDR2 FYNNEI. CDR3 loop: CASLIRTSGGNNEQFF. Written as DNA, the CDR3 is TGTGCCAGCCTAATAAGGACTAGCGGGGGAAACAATGAGCAGTTCTTC.